What follows are 27 T cell receptor beta chains derived from one specimen sequenced in a study of cytomegalovirus exposure and HLA in healthy donors. The PCR contained 60 Vbeta and 13 Jbeta primers. Repertoires were generated with immunoSEQ multiplex PCR, while TCRdb's copy carries only in-frame clones and drops some. The repertoire includes roughly 140,000 clones, approximately 70% of them detected once, and 14% sits in the top ten. The sample was PBMCs. These receptors were obtained from a human donor in good health.

The chain employs TRBV13 and TRBJ2-5; 7 positions agree with TRBD1. Unmatched junction bases numbered 6, after V lost 3 bases and J lost 5 bases. This CDR3 is 14 amino acids long. CDR1 and CDR2 from the germline V gene are PRHDT and FYEKMQ (reference sequence). Written as DNA, the CDR3 is TGTGCCAGCAGCTTGAAGGGGGCTAAGGAGACCCAGTACTTC. This sequence encodes CASSLKGAKETQYF.

This chain links TRBV27 with TRBJ2-5, with a possible D match to TRBD2 (7 bases). The CDR3 extends over 14 amino acids. V was pared by 6 bases and J by 4 bases, with 15 bases between. Germline assignment: CDR1 MNHEY and CDR2 SMNVEV (reference sequence). CDR3 in DNA: TGTGCCAGCAGCTGGGGGGGGCGCGGAGAGACCCAGTACTTC. It is translated as CASSWGGRGETQYF.

The V and J genes are TRBV27 and TRBJ2-3; D is unresolved. CDR1 is MNHEY and CDR2 is SMNVEV in the germline V gene (reference sequence). The V end was cut by 5 bases, the J end by 4 bases, with 16 bases between. The CDR3 contains 15 residues. CDR3 protein: CASSPGPGQADTQYF. The CDR3 coding sequence is TGTGCCAGCAGTCCTGGGCCTGGGCAGGCAGATACGCAGTATTTT.

This rearrangement joins TRBV4-1 to TRBJ1-1, with D uncertain. Germline V gene lookup returns CDR1 MGHRA and CDR2 YSYEKL. The CDR3 extends over 14 amino acids. The V end lost 3 bases, the J end lost 4 bases, and 12 bases lay between the germline ends. Here the CDR3 DNA reads TGCGCCAGCAGCCACCTACCCGGTGGCACTGAAGCTTTCTTT. Its translation: CASSHLPGGTEAFF.

The rearrangement joins TRBV6-5 to TRBJ2-1; 8 bases align to TRBD2. From germline, CDR1 is MNHEY and CDR2 SVGAGI. V lost 6 bases to trimming and J lost 6 bases; unmatched junction nucleotides: 1. The CDR3 spans 12 residues. The CDR3 nucleotides are TGTGCCAGCAGAACTAGCGGCAATGAGCAGTTCTTC. Protein product: CASRTSGNEQFF.

This clone was seen a single time. V gene TRBV28 combines with J gene TRBJ1-3, with D perhaps TRBD1 (5 bases). This CDR3 is built from 13 residues. V was cut by 6 bases and J by 8 bases, with 14 bases left in between. Germline values: CDR1 MDHEN, CDR2 SYDVKM. CDR3: CASRNSAGDTIYF. CDR3 DNA sequence: TGTGCCAGCAGGAACAGCGCGGGGGACACCATATATTTT.

A word on this clone: Mismatch with germline at one junction end may stem from a read error. This sequence joins TRBV6-5 and TRBJ1-2; 7 nucleotides align to TRBD1. The CDR3 is made up of 14 amino acids. Germline values: CDR1 MNHEY, CDR2 SVGAGI. DNA for the CDR3: TGTGCCAGCAGGCGGGACAGCCCTAACTATGGCTGCACCTTC. Its translation is CASRRDSPNYGCTF.

In its sample, this clone was seen once. The V and J genes are TRBV7-9 and TRBJ1-6; D might be TRBD1 (6 bases). Germline V gene lookup returns CDR1 SEHNR and CDR2 FQNEAQ (reference sequence). Trimming took off 5 bases at V and 8 bases at J, with 13 bases between the two ends. The CDR3 contains 14 residues. The CDR3 bases are TGTGCCAGCAGCCCCGCGGGGGCTCATTCACCCCTCCACTTT. Translating it yields CASSPAGAHSPLHF.

CDR3 residues: CASRSAGGLREAFF. In nucleotides, the CDR3 is TGTGCCAGCCGATCGGCAGGGGGGCTCCGTGAAGCTTTCTTT. The chain is built from TRBV6-1 and TRBJ1-1, with 7 nucleotides matching TRBD1. The trim removed 8 bases at V and 7 bases at J, leaving 13 bases unmatched. CDR1 is MNHNS and CDR2 is SASEGT in the germline V gene. This CDR3 spans 14 amino acids.

This sequence joins TRBV4-1 and TRBJ2-1, with 10 bases identical to TRBD2. This CDR3 comprises 17 residues. The germline V gene has CDR1 MGHRA and CDR2 YSYEKL. V trimming: 1 base; J trimming: 7 bases; junction bases outside the gene matches: 10. CDR3 in amino acids: CASSQVEAASGSNEQFF. The CDR3 nucleotides read TGCGCCAGCAGCCAAGTGGAGGCGGCTAGCGGGAGTAATGAGCAGTTCTTC.

The chain links TRBV9 to TRBJ2-5; 7 positions agree with TRBD2. Germline CDR1 is SGDLS and CDR2 is YYNGEE. This CDR3 is built from 13 residues. The V gene end was trimmed by 0 bases and the J gene end by 4 bases; junction bases not matched to a gene: 0. The CDR3 sequence: CASSVGEGETQYF. As DNA, the CDR3 is TGTGCCAGCAGCGTAGGGGAGGGAGAGACCCAGTACTTC.

J is TRBJ1-3 and V is TRBV7-6; TRBD1 is a possible D gene (6 bases). Germline V gene data show CDR1 as SGHVS and CDR2 as FNYEAQ. Trimming stripped 5 bases from V and 7 bases from J, with 15 bases between. The CDR3 has 14 amino acids. The CDR3 sequence is CASSPRGGLNTIYF. The CDR3 bases are TGTGCCAGCAGCCCGCGGGGGGGGCTCAACACCATATATTTT.

J is TRBJ1-5 and V is TRBV6-5; 7 bases are a match to TRBD1. This CDR3 comprises 15 residues. CDR1 and CDR2 (germline): MNHEY, SVGAGI. Trimming cost V 6 bases and J 0 bases; bases outside gene matches: 5. CDR3 region: CASRGTADSNQPQHF. CDR3 DNA: TGTGCCAGCAGAGGGACAGCCGATAGCAATCAGCCCCAGCATTTT.

The count of this clone is one. The chain carries TRBV9 and TRBJ2-1; TRBD2 might be the D (6 bases). This CDR3 comprises 19 residues. Germline V gene lookup returns CDR1 SGDLS and CDR2 YYNGEE. V lost 4 bases and J lost 0, with 23 bases in between. The CDR3 here is CASSTPFRREQSSYNEQFF. Here the CDR3 DNA reads TGTGCCAGCAGCACCCCTTTTAGGAGGGAACAGAGCTCCTACAATGAGCAGTTCTTC.

This clone was detected only a few times. CDR3 sequence (DNA): TGTGCCAGCAGCTCAAGCAAGGGGGACGGGACTGAAGCTTTCTTT. Amino acids: CASSSSKGDGTEAFF. V gene TRBV9 combines with J gene TRBJ1-1; D may be TRBD1 (6 bases). With 4 bases removed from V and 5 bases from J, the gap between germline ends came to 18 bases. Germline lookup yields CDR1 SGDLS and CDR2 YYNGEE. The CDR3 runs to 15 residues.

The sample holds a few counts of this clone. This chain links TRBV27 with TRBJ2-7, with 10 bases matching TRBD1. The CDR3 loop spans 12 amino acids. V gave up 8 bases and J gave up 6 bases; unmatched junction bases: 4. Looked up from germline, CDR1 is MNHEY and CDR2 is SMNVEV (reference sequence). The CDR3 loop is CASGTGVFEQYF. The CDR3 DNA reads TGTGCCAGCGGGACAGGGGTTTTCGAGCAGTACTTC.

The chain couples TRBV29-1 to TRBJ2-7, with D tentatively TRBD1 (5 bases). The germline gives CDR1 SQVTM, CDR2 ANQGSEA. The CDR3 runs 13 residues. The germline V and J ends were trimmed by 3 bases and 5 bases, with 14 bases remaining between them. The CDR3 loop reads CSVEDTRDHEQYF. For the CDR3, the DNA is TGCAGCGTTGAGGATACCAGGGATCACGAGCAGTACTTC.

This sequence joins TRBV4-2 and TRBJ2-3; TRBD1 agrees at 8 bases. The junction had 2 bases not matched to a gene; V was cut back by 1 base and J by 5 bases. CDR1 and CDR2 (germline): LGHNA, YNFKEQ. The CDR3 is 14 residues long. CDR3 residues: CASSQAGGRDTQYF. The CDR3 bases are TGTGCCAGCAGCCAAGCAGGGGGCAGAGATACGCAGTATTTT.

This chain connects TRBV19 to TRBJ1-2; 7 nucleotides align to TRBD1. Germline V gene data show CDR1 as LNHDA and CDR2 as SQIVND (reference sequence). The length of the CDR3 is 13 residues. V was pared by 6 bases and J by 5 bases, with 6 bases of the junction left unmatched. CDR3 in amino acids: CASSTGQSYGYTF. CDR3 in DNA: TGTGCCAGTAGCACGGGACAGAGTTATGGCTACACCTTC.

This rearrangement joins TRBV5-4 to TRBJ1-1, with 7 bases identical to TRBD1. The CDR3 extends over 13 amino acids. The V gene end was trimmed by 2 bases and the J gene end by 7 bases; junction bases not matched to a gene: 5. Germline-derived CDR1 and CDR2 are SGHNT and YYREEE (reference sequence). The CDR3 region has the DNA TGTGCCAGCAGCTTTGGACAGGCAGTTGAAGCTTTCTTT. It translates to CASSFGQAVEAFF.

This chain uses TRBV19 with TRBJ1-5; D call uncertain. Trimming cost V 2 bases and J 0 bases, with 8 bases left between them. The CDR3 runs 15 residues. The V gene's germline CDR1 is LNHDA and CDR2 SQIVND (reference sequence). The CDR3, as DNA: TGTGCCAGTAGTATACAGCGATATAGCAATCAGCCCCAGCATTTT. Protein product: CASSIQRYSNQPQHF.

The chain is built from TRBV6-5 and TRBJ1-5, with D perhaps matching TRBD1 (5 bases). Germline V lookup: CDR1 MNHEY, CDR2 SVGAGI. The length of the CDR3 is 14 residues. Trimming stripped 0 bases from V and 3 bases from J, with 6 bases between. The CDR3 loop is CASSYSGANQPQHF. The CDR3 DNA reads TGTGCCAGCAGTTACTCAGGGGCCAATCAGCCCCAGCATTTT.

The rearrangement joins TRBV5-1 to TRBJ1-2, with TRBD1 as a possible D gene (6 bases). Germline CDR1 is SGHRS and CDR2 is YFSETQ. V gave up 2 bases and J gave up 6 bases, with 17 bases separating them. This CDR3 region has 15 residues. CDR3 sequence (DNA): TGCGCCAGCAGCTTCTCATCGGGGCAGGGGAATGGCTACACCTTC. Protein sequence: CASSFSSGQGNGYTF.

CDR3 loop: CSVEGTRDSTDTQYF. The CDR3 DNA sequence: TGCAGCGTTGAAGGTACGAGGGATAGCACAGATACGCAGTATTTT. The J gene is TRBJ2-3, the V gene TRBV29-1; TRBD2 might be the D (5 bases). Trimming removed 1 base at V and 0 bases at J, with 11 bases between. Germline V gene sequence: CDR1 SQVTM, CDR2 ANQGSEA. This CDR3 spans 15 amino acids.

This chain links TRBV6-1 with TRBJ1-4; D is possibly TRBD1 (6 bases). Looked up from germline, CDR1 is MNHNS and CDR2 is SASEGT. CDR3 size: 14 residues. Trimming removed 11 bases from V and 4 bases from J, with 17 bases in between. The CDR3 DNA reads TGTGCCTCCCAGTCAGGGGTGGATAATGAAAAACTGTTTTTT. Amino acids: CASQSGVDNEKLFF.

This clone was picked up a small number of times. V and J are TRBV27 and TRBJ2-1; the D gene is possibly TRBD2 (5 bases). Germline CDR1 reads MNHEY; CDR2 reads SMNVEV (reference sequence). This CDR3 is built from 15 residues. Trimming removed 0 bases at V and 5 bases at J, with 11 bases between. The CDR3 is CASSLSGGFHNEQFF. The CDR3 DNA follows: TGTGCCAGCAGTTTATCCGGCGGGTTTCACAATGAGCAGTTCTTC.

The chain recombines TRBV7-6 with TRBJ1-3; TRBD1 matches 7 bases. The germline V gene encodes CDR1 SGHVS and CDR2 FNYEAQ. V was clipped by 5 bases and J by 2 bases; unmatched bases: 3. The CDR3 is made up of 14 amino acids. The CDR3 region is CASSPGTAGNTIYF. The DNA for the CDR3 is TGTGCCAGCAGCCCGGGGACAGCTGGAAACACCATATATTTT.